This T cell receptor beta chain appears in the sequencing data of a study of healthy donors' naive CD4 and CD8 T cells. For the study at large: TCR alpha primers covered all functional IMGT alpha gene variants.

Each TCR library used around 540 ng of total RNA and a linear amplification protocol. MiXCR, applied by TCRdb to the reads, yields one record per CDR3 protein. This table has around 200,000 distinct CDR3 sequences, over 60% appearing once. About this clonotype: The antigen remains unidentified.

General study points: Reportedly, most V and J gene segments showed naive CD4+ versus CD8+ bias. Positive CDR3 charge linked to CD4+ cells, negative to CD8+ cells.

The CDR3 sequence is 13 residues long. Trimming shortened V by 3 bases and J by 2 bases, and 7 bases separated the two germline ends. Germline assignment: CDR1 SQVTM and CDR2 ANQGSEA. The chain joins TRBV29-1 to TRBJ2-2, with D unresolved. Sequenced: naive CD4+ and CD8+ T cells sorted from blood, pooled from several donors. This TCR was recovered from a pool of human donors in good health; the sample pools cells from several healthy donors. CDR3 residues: CSVELGNTGELFF. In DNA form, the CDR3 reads TGCAGCGTTGAGTTGGGAAACACCGGGGAGCTGTTTTTT.